The next 13 T cell receptor beta chains were all read from a single sample in a study of CXCR3-negative and CXCR3-positive naive CD8 T cells. Libraries of TRB cDNA were made by 5' RACE and carried UMIs. TCRdb re-called the 5' RACE reads, yielding one record per CDR3 amino acid sequence without DNA. The sample table includes under 85,000 distinct CDR3 sequences. The material sequenced was naive CXCR3- CD8+ T cells from blood. The subset was: CD45RO-CCR7+CD27+CD95- naive CD8+ T cells lacking CXCR3 (TNR3-). Source of these receptors: a human donor in good health. Some clones in this sample may be carry-over from other donors' samples.

This sequence joins TRBV6-1 and TRBJ1-1; the TCRdb D gene call, TRBD1, has no DNA to confirm it. The CDR3 covers 18 residues. CDR1 is MNHNS, CDR2 SASEGT, per germline. This chain's CDR3 is CASSEPTWDREMNTEAFF.

This chain uses TRBV5-1 with TRBJ2-7; the TRBD1 assignment by TCRdb is unverifiable without DNA. Germline values: CDR1 SGHRS, CDR2 YFSETQ. This CDR3 spans 14 amino acids. This CDR3 is CASSLGQGAIEQYF.

J is TRBJ2-1 and V is TRBV20-1; TCRdb's D call of TRBD1 is untestable without DNA. The CDR3 runs 14 residues. In germline, CDR1 is DFQATT, CDR2 SNEGSKA (reference sequence). This CDR3 reads CSAREQGSYNEQFF.

The V gene is TRBV6-1, the J gene TRBJ1-1; the TCRdb call, TRBD1, lacks DNA for checking. From germline, CDR1 is MNHNS and CDR2 SASEGT. The CDR3 is 15 amino acids. CDR3 in amino acids: CASSEDFRTALGAFF.

This rearrangement joins TRBV27 to TRBJ2-5; with no DNA, the TCRdb D assignment of TRBD1 cannot be verified. The CDR3 has 16 amino acids. Looked up from germline, CDR1 is MNHEY and CDR2 is SMNVEV (reference sequence). The CDR3 region is CASSSGGTGAEETQYF.

The rearrangement links TRBV29-1 to TRBJ2-7. Per the germline V gene, CDR1 is SQVTM and CDR2 is ANQGSEA. The CDR3 consists of 13 residues. The CDR3 loop is CSVERRNTYEQYF.

V is TRBV14 and J is TRBJ2-1; the D call from TCRdb, TRBD2, cannot be confirmed without DNA. CDR3 size: 20 residues. Germline V lookup: CDR1 SGHDN, CDR2 FVKESK. This CDR3 reads CASSQETSGVPVSSYNEQFF.

The chain recombines TRBV28 with TRBJ1-1. The CDR3 runs 11 residues. The V gene's germline CDR1 is MDHEN and CDR2 SYDVKM. This CDR3 is CASSFGTEAFF.

The genes are TRBV2 and TRBJ2-3; TCRdb picks TRBD1, but there is no DNA to check that call. Looked up from germline, CDR1 is SNHLY and CDR2 is FYNNEI. The CDR3 length is 16 residues. The CDR3 sequence is CASSDGTGDSTDTQYF.

This chain links TRBV9 with TRBJ1-1; TCRdb reports TRBD1, a call that lacks DNA to check it against. CDR1 is SGDLS and CDR2 is YYNGEE in the germline V gene. The CDR3 covers 14 residues. CDR3 in amino acids: CASSPWTENTEAFF.

This chain joins TRBV6-5 and TRBJ2-3; the TCRdb D gene call, TRBD1, has no DNA to confirm it. From germline, CDR1 is MNHEY and CDR2 SVGAGI. The CDR3 spans 15 residues. The CDR3 protein is CATSPTGASADTQYF.

The chain couples TRBV28 to TRBJ2-1. Germline assignment: CDR1 MDHEN and CDR2 SYDVKM. The CDR3 extends over 13 amino acids. The CDR3 reads CASRGGSYNEQFF.

The genes are TRBV3-1 and TRBJ2-1; the TCRdb D gene call, TRBD2, has no DNA to confirm it. The CDR3 consists of 14 residues. Per the germline V gene, CDR1 is LGHDT and CDR2 is YNNKEL (reference sequence). The CDR3 protein is CASSQDERGNEQFF.